The clone carrying this T cell receptor (beta chain) was detected ten times or more. Its antigen is not identified. Time point described: newly diagnosed GD, antithyroid drugs for less than 3 months. The TCR library was made from RNA extracted from PBMCs. The CDR3 contains 14 residues. V shed 3 bases and J 5 bases; nucleotides not matched to a gene: 6. Per the germline V gene, CDR1 is PRHDT and CDR2 is FYEKMQ (reference sequence). This sample was included in a study of regulatory T cells in long-lasting Graves disease. Libraries of TCR beta came from iRepertoire HTBI primers plus Arm-PCR of CDR3 regions. Per the authors' pipeline: Samples jointly harbored roughly 60 TRBV and fewer than 15 TRBJ segments. TCRdb recomputed calls from the multiplex PCR reads with MiXCR, one row per CDR3 protein. These V and J calls originate from TCRdb's pipeline instead of the authors' own analysis. In the table there are roughly 360,000 distinct CDR3 sequences, 12% of which are singletons.

Study conclusions and caveats: Relative to newly diagnosed Graves' patients, persistent ones had lower TCR diversity.

The same sample was also used in a study of T cells in Graves' hyperthyroidism and ophthalmopathy. This second report adds: Peripheral blood also featured most of the thyroid clonotypes expanded above 0.001.

The sequencing used peripheral blood mononuclear cells (PBMCs), collected at new diagnosis, from a patient treated with antithyroid drugs. This chain uses TRBV13 with TRBJ1-1, with TRBD1 matching over 7 bases. The receptor comes from a woman in her late teens or twenties with Graves disease. Here the CDR3 DNA reads TGTGCCAGCAGCTTCGACAGGGTCTGGACTGAAGCTTTCTTT. Its translation: CASSFDRVWTEAFF.